These 3 T cell receptor beta chains originate from one sample sequenced in a study of molecular identifiers for immune sequencing clone quantification. TCRdb reprocessed the PCR reads with MiXCR, giving one entry per CDR3 protein. The sample includes 460,000 or so distinct CDR3 sequences, roughly 24% of them seen just once. The specimen was naive CD8+ T cells from blood, with Jurkat cell RNA spiked in. Subset defined: FACS-sorted CD8+CD4-CCR7+CD45RA+ naive T cells. These receptors all stem from a human donor in good health. Some libraries in this study had Jurkat cell RNA spiked in.

About this clonotype: An end of the junction differs from the germline gene, which may be a read error. The J gene is TRBJ2-7, the V gene TRBV6-6, with D possibly being TRBD1 (5 bases). The CDR3 is made up of 14 amino acids. The germline V gene has CDR1 MNHNY and CDR2 SVGAGI (reference sequence). CDR3 loop: CARSSQGSSYAQYF. CDR3 sequence (DNA): TGTGCCCGCAGTTCCCAGGGAAGTTCCTACGCGCAGTACTTC.

The genes are TRBV7-6 and TRBJ2-7; TRBD2 agrees at 7 bases. CDR3 length equals 15 residues. Per the germline V gene, CDR1 is SGHVS and CDR2 is FNYEAQ. V shed 5 bases and J 3 bases; nucleotides not matched to a gene: 10. CDR3 coding DNA: TGTGCCAGCAGCCGGGAGACTAGCACCTTCTACGAGCAGTACTTC. Its protein is CASSRETSTFYEQYF.

This clonotype has ten or more counts. This chain uses TRBV7-2 with TRBJ2-3, with a weak D call TRBD1 (7 bases). Trimming pared 5 bases from V and 7 bases from J, leaving 22 bases between. CDR3 length equals 16 residues. Germline CDR1 and CDR2: SGHTA and FQGNSA. This chain's CDR3 is CASSGTETSGPHTQYF. CDR3 DNA sequence: TGTGCCAGCAGCGGGACAGAGACTAGTGGGCCGCATACGCAGTATTTT. Based on the CDR3 plus reference TRBV7-2 and TRBJ2-3, the full variable domain is GAGVSQSPSNKVTEKGKDVELRCDPISGHTALYWYRQSLGQGLEFLIYFQGNSAPDKSGLPSDRFSAERTGGSVSTLTIQRTQQEDSAVYLCASSGTETSGPHTQYFGPGTRLTVL.